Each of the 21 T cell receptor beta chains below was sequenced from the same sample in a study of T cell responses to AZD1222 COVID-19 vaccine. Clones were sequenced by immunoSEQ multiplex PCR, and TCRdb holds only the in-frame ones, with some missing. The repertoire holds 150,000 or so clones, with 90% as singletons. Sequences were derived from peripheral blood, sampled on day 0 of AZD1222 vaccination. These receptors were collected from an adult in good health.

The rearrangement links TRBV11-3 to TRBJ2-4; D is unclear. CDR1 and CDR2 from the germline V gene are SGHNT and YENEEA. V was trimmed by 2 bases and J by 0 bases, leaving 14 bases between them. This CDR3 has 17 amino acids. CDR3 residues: CASSLMSLRIAKNIQYF. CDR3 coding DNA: TGTGCCAGCAGCTTAATGAGCCTCAGGATAGCCAAAAACATTCAGTACTTC.

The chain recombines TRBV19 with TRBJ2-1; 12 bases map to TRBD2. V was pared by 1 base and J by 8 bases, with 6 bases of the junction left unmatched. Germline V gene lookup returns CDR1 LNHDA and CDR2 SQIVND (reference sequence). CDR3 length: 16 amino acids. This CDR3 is CASSIASGRVWDEQFF. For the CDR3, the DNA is TGTGCCAGTAGTATAGCTAGCGGGAGGGTCTGGGATGAGCAGTTCTTC.

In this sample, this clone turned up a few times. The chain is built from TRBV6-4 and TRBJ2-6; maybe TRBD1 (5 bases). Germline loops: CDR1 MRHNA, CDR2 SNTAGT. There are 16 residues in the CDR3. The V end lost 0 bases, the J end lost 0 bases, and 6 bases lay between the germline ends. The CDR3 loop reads CASSDSDSSGANVLTF. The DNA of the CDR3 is TGTGCCAGCAGTGACTCAGACAGCTCTGGGGCCAACGTCCTGACTTTC.

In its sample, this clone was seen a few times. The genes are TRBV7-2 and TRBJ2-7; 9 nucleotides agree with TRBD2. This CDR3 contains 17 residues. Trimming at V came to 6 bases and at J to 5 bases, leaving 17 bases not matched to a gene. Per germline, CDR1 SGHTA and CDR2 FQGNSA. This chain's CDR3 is CASSPRLTTSGRDEQYF. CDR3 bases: TGTGCCAGCAGTCCCCGACTGACCACTAGCGGGCGGGACGAGCAGTACTTC. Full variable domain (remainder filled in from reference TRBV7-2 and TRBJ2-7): GAGVSQSPSNKVTEKGKDVELRCDPISGHTALYWYRQSLGQGLEFLIYFQGNSAPDKSGLPSDRFSAERTGGSVSTLTIQRTQQEDSAVYLCASSPRLTTSGRDEQYFGPGTRLTVT.

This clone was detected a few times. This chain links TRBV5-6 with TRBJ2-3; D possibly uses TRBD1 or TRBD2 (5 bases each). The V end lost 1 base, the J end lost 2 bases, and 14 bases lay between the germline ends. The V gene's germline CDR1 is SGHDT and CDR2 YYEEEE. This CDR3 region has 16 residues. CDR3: CASSLIWDPITDTQYF. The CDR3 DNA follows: TGTGCCAGCAGCTTGATTTGGGACCCCATCACAGATACGCAGTATTTT.

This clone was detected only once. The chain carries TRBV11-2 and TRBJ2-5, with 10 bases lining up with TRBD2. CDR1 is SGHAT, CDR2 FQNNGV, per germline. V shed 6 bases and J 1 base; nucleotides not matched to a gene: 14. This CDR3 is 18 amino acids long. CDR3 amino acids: CASSRMGLAGGLQETQYF. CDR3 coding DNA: TGTGCCAGCAGTCGTATGGGGTTAGCGGGAGGCCTCCAAGAGACCCAGTACTTC.

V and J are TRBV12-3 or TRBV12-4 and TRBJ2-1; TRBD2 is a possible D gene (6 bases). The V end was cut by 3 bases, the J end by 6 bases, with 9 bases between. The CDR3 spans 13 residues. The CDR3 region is CASSLGGSNEQFF. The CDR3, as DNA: TGTGCCAGCAGTTTGGGGGGTAGCAATGAGCAGTTCTTC.

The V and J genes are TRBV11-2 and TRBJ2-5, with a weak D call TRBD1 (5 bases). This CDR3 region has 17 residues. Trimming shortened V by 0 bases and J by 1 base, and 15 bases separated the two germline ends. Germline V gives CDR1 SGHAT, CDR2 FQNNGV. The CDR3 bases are TGTGCCAGCAGCTTAGATGGGTTACAGGACCTCCAAGAGACCCAGTACTTC. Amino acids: CASSLDGLQDLQETQYF.

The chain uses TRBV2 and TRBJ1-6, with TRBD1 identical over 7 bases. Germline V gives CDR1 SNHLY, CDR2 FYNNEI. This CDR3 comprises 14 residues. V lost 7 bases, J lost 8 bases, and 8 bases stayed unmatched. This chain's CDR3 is CASTRQGRDSPLHF. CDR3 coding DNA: TGTGCCAGCACCCGACAGGGTCGGGATTCACCCCTCCACTTT. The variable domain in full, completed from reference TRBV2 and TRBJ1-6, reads EPEVTQTPSHQVTQMGQEVILRCVPISNHLYFYWYRQILGQKVEFLVSFYNNEISEKSEIFDDQFSVERPDGSNFTLKIRSTKLEDSAMYFCASTRQGRDSPLHFGNGTRLTVT.

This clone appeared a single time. CDR3 residues: CASSDPGDEETQYF. The CDR3 DNA is TGTGCCAGCAGCGACCCCGGAGACGAAGAGACCCAGTACTTC. The chain employs TRBV7-9 and TRBJ2-5, with D unresolved. The CDR3 extends over 14 amino acids. Germline V gene sequence: CDR1 SEHNR, CDR2 FQNEAQ (reference sequence). V was clipped by 5 bases and J by 3 bases, with 13 bases between them.

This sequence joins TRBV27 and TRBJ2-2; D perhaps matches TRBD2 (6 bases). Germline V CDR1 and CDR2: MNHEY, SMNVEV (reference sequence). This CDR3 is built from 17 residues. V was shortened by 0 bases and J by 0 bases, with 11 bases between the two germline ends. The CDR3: CASSLSRGGANTGELFF. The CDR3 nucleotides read TGTGCCAGCAGTTTATCGAGGGGCGGGGCGAACACCGGGGAGCTGTTTTTT.

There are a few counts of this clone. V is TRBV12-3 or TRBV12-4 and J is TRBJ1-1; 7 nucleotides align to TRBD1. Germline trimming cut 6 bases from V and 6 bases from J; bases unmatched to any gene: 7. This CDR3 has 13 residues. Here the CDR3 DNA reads TGTGCCAGCAGCCGGACAGGAGGCTCTGAAGCTTTCTTT. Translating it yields CASSRTGGSEAFF.

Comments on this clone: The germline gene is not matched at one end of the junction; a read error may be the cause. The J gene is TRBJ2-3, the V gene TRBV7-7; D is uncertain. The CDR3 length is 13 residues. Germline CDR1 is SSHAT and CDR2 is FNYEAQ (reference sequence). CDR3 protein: CASSVAATDTQYF. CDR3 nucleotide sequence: TGTGCTAGCAGCGTAGCCGCCACAGATACGCAGTATTTT.

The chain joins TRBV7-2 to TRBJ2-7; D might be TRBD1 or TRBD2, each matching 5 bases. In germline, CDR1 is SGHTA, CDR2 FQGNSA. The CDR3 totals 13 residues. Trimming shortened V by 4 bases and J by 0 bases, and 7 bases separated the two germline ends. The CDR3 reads CASSSGASYEQYF. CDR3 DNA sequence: TGTGCCAGCAGCTCCGGGGCCTCCTACGAGCAGTACTTC.

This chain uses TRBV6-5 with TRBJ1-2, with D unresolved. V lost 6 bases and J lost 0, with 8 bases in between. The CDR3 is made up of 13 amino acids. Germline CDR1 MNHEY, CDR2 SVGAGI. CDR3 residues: CASSRGTNYGYTF. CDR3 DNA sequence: TGTGCCAGCAGCCGGGGTACTAACTATGGCTACACCTTC.

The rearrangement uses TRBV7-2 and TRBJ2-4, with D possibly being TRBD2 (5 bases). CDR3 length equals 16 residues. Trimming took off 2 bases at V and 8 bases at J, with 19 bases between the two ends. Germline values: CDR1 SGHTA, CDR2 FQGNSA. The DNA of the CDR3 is TGTGCCAGCAGCTTAATCTTCGCTGAGGGCAACGACATTCAGTACTTC. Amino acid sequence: CASSLIFAEGNDIQYF. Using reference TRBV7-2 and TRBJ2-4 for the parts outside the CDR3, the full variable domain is GAGVSQSPSNKVTEKGKDVELRCDPISGHTALYWYRQSLGQGLEFLIYFQGNSAPDKSGLPSDRFSAERTGGSVSTLTIQRTQQEDSAVYLCASSLIFAEGNDIQYFGAGTRLSVL.

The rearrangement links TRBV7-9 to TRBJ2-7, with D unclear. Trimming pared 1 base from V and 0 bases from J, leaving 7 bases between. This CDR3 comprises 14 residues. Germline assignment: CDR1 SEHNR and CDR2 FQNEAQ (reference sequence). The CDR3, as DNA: TGTGCCAGCAGCTTAGGCGGAGCCTCCTACGAGCAGTACTTC. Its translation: CASSLGGASYEQYF.

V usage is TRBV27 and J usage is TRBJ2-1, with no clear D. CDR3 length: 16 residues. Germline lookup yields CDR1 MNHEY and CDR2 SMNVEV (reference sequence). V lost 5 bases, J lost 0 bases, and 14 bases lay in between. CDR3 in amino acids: CASSEFIDTSYNEQFF. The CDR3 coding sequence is TGTGCCAGCAGTGAATTTATTGACACCTCCTACAATGAGCAGTTCTTC.

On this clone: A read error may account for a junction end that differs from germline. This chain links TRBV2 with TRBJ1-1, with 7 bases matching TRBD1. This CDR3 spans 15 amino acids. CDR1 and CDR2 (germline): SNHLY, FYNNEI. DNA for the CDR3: TGTGCCAGCAGAGAAGCGAAGACAGGGAGGGTTGAAGCTTTCTTT. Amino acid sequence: CASREAKTGRVEAFF.

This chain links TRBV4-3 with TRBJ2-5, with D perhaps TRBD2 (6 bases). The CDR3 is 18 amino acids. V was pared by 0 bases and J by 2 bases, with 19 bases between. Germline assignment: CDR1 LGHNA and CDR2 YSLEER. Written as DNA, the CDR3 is TGCGCCAGCAGCCAAGATTGGCTATTCGCGGGAAATCAAGAGACCCAGTACTTC. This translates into CASSQDWLFAGNQETQYF.

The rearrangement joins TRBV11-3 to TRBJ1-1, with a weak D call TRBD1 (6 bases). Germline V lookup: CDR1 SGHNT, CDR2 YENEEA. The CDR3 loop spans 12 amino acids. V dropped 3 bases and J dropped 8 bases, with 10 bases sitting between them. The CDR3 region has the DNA TGTGCCAGCAGCTTTGGGACACCCGAAGCTTTCTTT. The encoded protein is CASSFGTPEAFF.